A selection of T cell receptor beta chains follows, all from one sample in a study of cytomegalovirus exposure and HLA in healthy donors. Assay: immunoSEQ multiplex PCR; the TCRdb copy retains only in-frame clones and omits some. Of roughly 160,000 clones listed, 84% are singletons. Sequenced sample: PBMCs. The receptors here all came from a boy aged 2 to 9 in good health and CMV-seronegative. CDR3s include the opening cysteine and the closing phenylalanine or tryptophan. D genes are given only for firm matches. Clone size is shown for a subset of rows, as once, few, many or a class of expanded clone.

D: .
V: TRBV28
size: .
J: TRBJ1-2
CDR3: CASSSPAWGEYF
DNA: TGTGCCAGCAGTTCCCCGGCCTGGGGCGAGTACTTC

D: .
V: TRBV14
size: .
J: TRBJ2-7
CDR3: CASSQWQGGEQYF
DNA: TGTGCCAGCAGCCAATGGCAGGGAGGCGAGCAGTACTTC

D: TRBD1
V: TRBV29-1
size: .
J: TRBJ2-3
CDR3: CSGRDRGTDTQYF
DNA: TGCAGCGGCCGGGACAGGGGCACAGATACGCAGTATTTT

D: .
V: TRBV6-4
size: .
J: TRBJ2-1
CDR3: CASSDSYYNEQFF
DNA: TGTGCCAGCAGTGATAGCTACTACAATGAGCAGTTCTTC

D: .
V: TRBV6-5
size: .
J: TRBJ2-3
CDR3: CASRGFRAQDTQYF
DNA: TGTGCCAGCCGCGGGTTTCGGGCACAAGATACGCAGTATTTT

D: .
V: TRBV25-1
size: .
J: TRBJ1-1
CDR3: CASRSQGSEAFF
DNA: TGTGCCAGCAGGTCACAGGGAAGTGAAGCTTTCTTT

D: .
V: TRBV11-2
size: .
J: TRBJ2-7
CDR3: CASSSILTISYEQYF
DNA: TGTGCCAGCAGCTCTATACTTACTATCTCCTACGAGCAGTACTTC

D: .
V: TRBV29-1
size: .
J: TRBJ1-2
CDR3: CSVEVLQGSYGYTF
DNA: TGCAGCGTTGAAGTTCTGCAGGGCTCCTATGGCTACACCTTC

D: .
V: TRBV7-9
size: .
J: TRBJ1-4
CDR3: CASSSGQSHIREKLFF
DNA: TGTGCCAGCAGCTCAGGACAGTCCCACATACGGGAAAAACTGTTTTTT

D: TRBD1
V: TRBV18
size: few
J: TRBJ2-3
CDR3: CASSHRQGNTDTQYF
DNA: TGTGCCAGCTCACACCGACAGGGGAACACAGATACGCAGTATTTT

D: .
V: TRBV4-1
size: few
J: TRBJ2-7
CDR3: CASSHPTGNEQYF
DNA: TGCGCCAGCAGCCATCCCACCGGGAACGAGCAGTACTTC

D: .
V: TRBV2
size: .
J: TRBJ2-1
CDR3: CASRAGRANNEQFF
DNA: TGTGCCAGCAGGGCCGGGCGGGCCAACAATGAGCAGTTCTTC

D: .
V: TRBV7-3
size: .
J: TRBJ2-1
CDR3: CASSSGIGNNEQFF
DNA: TGTGCCAGCAGCTCCGGGATTGGGAACAATGAGCAGTTCTTC

D: .
V: TRBV13
size: .
J: TRBJ2-5
CDR3: CASSLRSVEGQETQYF
DNA: TGTGCCAGCAGCTTAAGGTCTGTGGAGGGGCAAGAGACCCAGTACTTC

D: TRBD1
V: TRBV6-5
size: .
J: TRBJ1-3
CDR3: CASSPDRRAGNTIYF
DNA: TGTGCCAGCAGTCCGGACAGGAGAGCTGGAAACACCATATATTTT

D: TRBD1
V: TRBV4-1
size: few
J: TRBJ2-7
CDR3: CASSQVQGTPSYEQYF
DNA: TGCGCCAGCAGCCAGGTACAGGGGACCCCTTCCTACGAGCAGTACTTC

D: .
V: TRBV5-1
size: .
J: TRBJ1-2
CDR3: CASSLVGDANYGYTF
DNA: TGCGCCAGCAGCTTGGTGGGAGATGCTAACTATGGCTACACCTTC

D: TRBD2
V: TRBV6-6
size: .
J: TRBJ2-3
CDR3: CASSLAGMTDTQYF
DNA: TGTGCCAGCAGTCTAGCGGGAATGACAGATACGCAGTATTTT

D: TRBD2
V: TRBV5-4
size: .
J: TRBJ2-1
CDR3: CASSLVLAGFGNEQFF
DNA: TGTGCCAGCAGCTTGGTACTAGCGGGATTTGGTAATGAGCAGTTCTTC

D: .
V: TRBV5-1
size: .
J: TRBJ1-2
CDR3: CASPRGRGRIGGGYTF
DNA: TGCGCCAGCCCCCGGGGGAGAGGGCGGATTGGGGGAGGCTACACCTTC

D: TRBD1
V: TRBV5-1
size: .
J: TRBJ1-2
CDR3: CASTPYRQGAGDGYTF
DNA: TGCGCCAGCACACCATATAGACAGGGGGCAGGAGATGGCTACACCTTC

D: TRBD1
V: TRBV5-1
size: .
J: TRBJ2-7
CDR3: CASSLGQRSSYEQYF
DNA: TGCGCCAGCAGCCTGGGACAGAGGAGCTCCTACGAGCAGTACTTC